The text below deals with one T cell receptor (beta chain). The antigen remains unidentified. This specimen belongs to a study of T cell responses to AZD1222 COVID-19 vaccine. This CDR3 is 14 amino acids long. Germline CDR1 reads MNHEY; CDR2 reads SMNVEV (reference sequence). The V gene end was trimmed by 2 bases and the J gene end by 7 bases; junction bases not matched to a gene: 4. Study-wide results and limits: Seropositive AZD1222 recipients at baseline numbered only five to seven.

The repertoire was sequenced with immunoSEQ multiplex PCR; TCRdb's copy has only in-frame clones and lacks some. Of some 150,000 clones in the sample, 90% to 95% were seen once. The TCR originated in an adult in good health. Sequenced here: peripheral blood, sampled on day 0 of AZD1222 vaccination. V is TRBV27 and J is TRBJ1-4; TRBD1 matches 7 bases. CDR3 coding DNA: TGTGCCAGCAGTTTAACAGGGGCGGGTGAAAAACTGTTTTTT. Encoded protein: CASSLTGAGEKLFF.